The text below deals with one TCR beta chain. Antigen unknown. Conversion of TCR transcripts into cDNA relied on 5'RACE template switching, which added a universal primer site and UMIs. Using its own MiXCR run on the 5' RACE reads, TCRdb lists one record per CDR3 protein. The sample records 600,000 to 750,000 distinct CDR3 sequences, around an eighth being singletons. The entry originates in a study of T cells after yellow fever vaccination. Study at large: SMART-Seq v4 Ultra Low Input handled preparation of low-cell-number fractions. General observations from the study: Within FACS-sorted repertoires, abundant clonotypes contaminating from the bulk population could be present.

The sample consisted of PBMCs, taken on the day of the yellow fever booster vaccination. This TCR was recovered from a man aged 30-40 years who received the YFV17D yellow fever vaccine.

CDR3 sequence (DNA): TGCAGCGTTGAAATAATAGCGGGAGTAGATACGCAGTATTTT. It encodes CSVEIIAGVDTQYF. The rearrangement links TRBV29-1 to TRBJ2-3, with 9 positions matching TRBD2. The CDR3 covers 14 residues. The germline gives CDR1 SQVTM, CDR2 ANQGSEA. The ends lost 2 bases at V and 5 bases at J; junction bases unmatched: 5.